Each of the 7 T cell receptor beta chains below was sequenced from the same sample in a study of control samples from healthy donors and cancer patients. Data came from immunoSEQ multiplex PCR; TCRdb stores just in-frame clones and leaves some out. Among about 96,000 clones listed, about 92% were seen once. The sequenced sample consisted of blood. These receptor sequences come from a man aged 18 to 30 in good health.

This chain joins TRBV5-1 and TRBJ2-5; 8 bases agree with TRBD2. The CDR3 length is 16 residues. Germline values: CDR1 SGHRS, CDR2 YFSETQ. Germline trimming cut 0 bases from V and 3 bases from J; bases unmatched to any gene: 7. The CDR3 spells CASSLGPSGRKETQYF. In DNA, the CDR3 is TGCGCCAGCAGCTTGGGTCCTAGCGGGCGGAAAGAGACCCAGTACTTC. Looking up the rest from reference TRBV5-1 and TRBJ2-5 gives the full variable domain: KAGVTQTPRYLIKTRGQQVTLSCSPISGHRSVSWYQQTPGQGLQFLFEYFSETQRNKGNFPGRFSGRQFSNSRSEMNVSTLELGDSALYLCASSLGPSGRKETQYFGPGTRLLVL.

This clone was seen only once. This chain joins TRBV6-1 and TRBJ1-2; 7 bases fit TRBD1. The CDR3 runs to 16 residues. Germline CDR1 reads MNHNS; CDR2 reads SASEGT. With V trimmed by 1 base and J by 7 bases, 12 bases remained unmatched. The CDR3: CASSEEVWDSFPGYTF. CDR3 DNA sequence: TGTGCCAGCAGTGAAGAGGTTTGGGACAGCTTCCCTGGCTACACCTTC.

The chain recombines TRBV7-2 with TRBJ2-7; D unclear. Looked up from germline, CDR1 is SGHTA and CDR2 is FQGNSA. With 1 base removed from V and 3 bases from J, the gap between germline ends came to 16 bases. This CDR3 contains 16 residues. CDR3 in DNA: TGTGCCAGCAGCTTAGGGGCGAACTTTCGCGGCTACGAGCAGTACTTC. Protein product: CASSLGANFRGYEQYF.

The chain joins TRBV7-3 to TRBJ2-6; no firm D call. The CDR3 totals 14 residues. Germline values: CDR1 SGHTA, CDR2 FQGTGA. With 6 bases removed from V and 1 base from J, the gap between germline ends came to 7 bases. The CDR3 region has the DNA TGTGCCAGCAGATCCTCTTCTGGGGCCAACGTCCTGACTTTC. Translating gives CASRSSSGANVLTF.

The chain carries TRBV7-9 and TRBJ1-1; TRBD1 agrees at 9 bases. V shed 0 bases, J shed 6 bases, and the junction held 2 bases outside the gene matches. This CDR3 contains 14 residues. CDR1 and CDR2 from the germline V gene are SEHNR and FQNEAQ (reference sequence). In DNA, the CDR3 is TGTGCCAGCAGCTTAGCCAGGACAGGGGCTGAAGCTTTCTTT. Translation: CASSLARTGAEAFF. The whole variable domain, remainder taken from reference TRBV7-9 and TRBJ1-1, is DTGVSQNPRHKITKRGQNVTFRCDPISEHNRLYWYRQTLGQGPEFLTYFQNEAQLEKSRLLSDRFSAERPKGSFSTLEIQRTEQGDSAMYLCASSLARTGAEAFFGQGTRLTVV.

This chain joins TRBV2 and TRBJ1-6; no clear D gene. The CDR3 consists of 11 residues. Trimming removed 3 bases from V and 10 bases from J, with 4 bases in between. CDR1 and CDR2 from the germline V gene are SNHLY and FYNNEI. CDR3: CASSDGSPLHF. The CDR3 DNA follows: TGTGCCAGCAGTGACGGATCACCCCTCCACTTT.

The chain carries TRBV7-2 and TRBJ1-2, with 9 positions matching TRBD1. The junction had 3 bases not matched to a gene; V was cut back by 4 bases and J by 6 bases. The CDR3 length is 13 residues. Germline CDR1 and CDR2: SGHTA and FQGNSA. CDR3 protein: CASSSRTGDGYTF. The CDR3 nucleotides are TGTGCCAGCAGCTCTAGGACAGGGGATGGCTACACCTTC.